This T cell receptor beta chain was obtained from a study of cytomegalovirus exposure and HLA in healthy donors. Germline V CDR1 and CDR2: LGHNA, YSLEER. The CDR3 contains 14 residues. The junction had 1 base not matched to a gene; V was cut back by 0 bases and J by 4 bases. 13 Jbeta primers and 60 Vbeta primers were used for the PCR. Original data processing: Per a later analysis, the number of unique TCR beta chains was 75 million to 90 million, of which 8.5 million to 11 million were shared. Some clones are missing from TCRdb's copy, which holds only in-frame ones; the method was immunoSEQ multiplex PCR. The DNA gave D and trimming, while V, J and clone size come from that table. The table records 65,000 to 95,000 clones, about 79% of them present only once. Findings and caveats of the study: Cytomegalovirus status was reportedly diagnosed by the classifier with high sensitivity and specificity. A link between a missense DCLRE1C variant and TCR beta V- and J-gene trimming emerged from a later analysis.

The table lists this clone with a few counts. Its antigen remains unidentified. Material: PBMCs. The clonotype originates from a male donor in good health and CMV-seropositive. This rearrangement joins TRBV4-3 to TRBJ1-1; 8 positions agree with TRBD1. The chain's CDR3 is CASSQEQGGTEAFF. The CDR3 nucleotides read TGCGCCAGCAGCCAAGAACAGGGGGGCACTGAAGCTTTCTTT.